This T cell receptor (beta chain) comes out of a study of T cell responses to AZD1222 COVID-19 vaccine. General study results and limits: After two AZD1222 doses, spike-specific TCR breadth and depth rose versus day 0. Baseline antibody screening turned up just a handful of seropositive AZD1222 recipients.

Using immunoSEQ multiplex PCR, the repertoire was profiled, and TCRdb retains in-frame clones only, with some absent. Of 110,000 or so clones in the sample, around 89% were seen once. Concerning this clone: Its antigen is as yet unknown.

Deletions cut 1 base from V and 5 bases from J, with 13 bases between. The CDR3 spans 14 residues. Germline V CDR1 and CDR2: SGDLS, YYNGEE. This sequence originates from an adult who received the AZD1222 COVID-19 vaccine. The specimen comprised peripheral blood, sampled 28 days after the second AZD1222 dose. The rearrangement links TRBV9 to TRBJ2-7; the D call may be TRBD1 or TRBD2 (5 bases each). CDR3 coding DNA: TGTGCCAGCAGCGTATCAGGGAGACTGGACGAGCAGTACTTC. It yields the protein CASSVSGRLDEQYF.